Sequencing of this T cell receptor (beta chain) was carried out in a study of cytomegalovirus exposure and HLA in healthy donors (dated by TCRdb to 2017 to 2019). For the wider study: An earlier analysis of some 500 of the donors reported roughly 300 Gb of sequence data and around 110 million unique TCR beta sequences from about 180 million T cells. A later genetic analysis used genome-wide SNP genotypes for about 55% of the 666 donors, treating that subset as a discovery cohort. A separate validation cohort of over a hundred different subjects was used in addition to the roughly 700-subject first cohort. A few DR-DQ haplotypes were treated as single units for association and clustering because of strong linkage in the cohort. To decide whether each TCR beta V gene segment behaved as functional or pseudogenic, an earlier analysis of over 500 of the donors relied on high-throughput TCR beta sequencing. Roughly 300 gigabases of sequencing data and approximately 85 million unique TCR sequences were included in an early release covering about 620 HLA-typed donors. Both class I and class II loci were covered by HLA typing, at four-digit resolution. The study used immunosequencing to profile the T cell repertoires of approximately 690 subjects and linked those repertoires to cytomegalovirus serostatus. To predict cytomegalovirus infection status, the study brought together high-throughput TCR immunosequencing, statistical association of individual TCRs with disease status, and machine learning. Among the approximately 400 genotyped donors, approximately 82% belonged to the genetic ancestry cluster associated with self-reported Caucasian donors. Among roughly 400 genotyped donors of the cohort, an average of around 250,000 unique TCR beta nucleotide sequences was sequenced per donor, of which about 20% were non-productive. In a later analysis, previously published TCR beta repertoires from 500 to 750 donors were re-analyzed and high-resolution HLA genotyping was added so that TCR occurrence patterns could be studied. Donor age, sex, ethnicity and CMV serostatus were collected together with the repertoire data. Typing coverage varied by locus: about 620-630 donors for A, B, C, DRB1 and DQB1; more than 500 for DQA1; approximately 570 for DPA1; 450 to 480 for DPB1. Rather than using new phenotypic data, the later analysis identified candidate immune exposures from TCR beta sequences and from how often those sequences occurred across donors. The study aimed to test whether cataloging public T cell receptors could reveal signatures of past pathogen exposure. All discovery cohort repertoires had been generated using a single sequencing platform.

Library creation used the immunoSEQ multiplex PCR assay. A mixture of 60 forward primers for TCR Vbeta segments and 13 reverse primers for TCR Jbeta segments was used in the multiplex PCR. A multiplex PCR assay on genomic DNA amplified the CDR3 region of rearranged TCR beta genes. The amplified TCR beta libraries were sequenced on the Illumina HiSeq System as 87-base-pair reads. Per the source publication's procedure: Across the roughly 700 repertoires, a later analysis counted tens of millions of unique TCR beta chains, roughly 11 million of which were shared by at least two donors. Raw reads were error-corrected and collapsed into unique sequences by a nearest-neighbor algorithm in which closely related sequences were merged to remove PCR and sequencing errors. CDR3 sequences were aligned to IMGT reference sequences to assign V, D and J gene segments. For a sequence to be retained, a match of at least six nucleotides was required to both a V gene segment and a J gene segment. A rearrangement was called productive if the CDR3 had no stop codons and remained in frame with V and J, and every other rearrangement was called non-productive. Following IMGT convention, CDR3 was defined as the stretch from the second conserved V-encoded cysteine to the conserved J-encoded phenylalanine. The earlier analysis of some 600 of the donors excluded sequences that lacked an unambiguous match to a single V gene segment. In an earlier analysis of a few hundred of the donors, V segments were called functional above 56.7% productive rearrangements and were called segregating when the between-donor standard deviation exceeded 5%. To diagnose cytomegalovirus status from the catalog of TCR beta chain sequences, a statistical classification framework was built. V and J gene assignment, in a later analysis, came from comparing TCR nucleotide sequences with IMGT/GENE-DB human TR gene sequences. In a later analysis, CDR3 sequences and most-parsimonious VDJ recombination scenarios were assigned using the TCRdist pipeline. In a later analysis, every TCR beta chain was defined by the combination of its CDR3 amino acid sequence and its V-gene family, and reads without a unique V-gene family were dropped. As a way to deal with suspected cross-contamination and a sequencing artifact, a later analysis dropped roughly 620 nucleotide sequences that were highly shared and had low generation probability. For each public chain, a later analysis derived a clonal expansion index from normalized ranks of inferred template counts within each repertoire. In a later analysis, generation probabilities were computed using a VDJ recombination model fitted to out-of-frame rearrangements, and the results were checked against IGoR. In a later analysis, hypergeometric tests were used to score TCR-TCR, TCR-HLA and TCR-CMV co-occurrence, with a repertoire-size bias correction applied to TCR pairs. False discovery rates were estimated in a later analysis by permuting HLA or CMV assignments 20 times. A later analysis grouped co-occurring TCRs with DBSCAN, adding TCRdist sequence similarity when clustering within HLA-allele-positive subsets. Co-occurrence clustering excluded repertoires with fewer than 30,000 or more than 120,000 public chains, plus five with anomalous nucleotide sharing. In TCRdb, the immuneACCESS table is reduced to in-frame sequences with V and J assigned. These tables do not hold every clone; where another copy was compared, an unresolved V gene accounts for under half, and the others remain unexplained. V and J calls and clone size follow that table, whereas D and trimming were derived from the DNA. Within this sample are about 70,000 clones, with around 74% of them counted one time only. The ten largest account for around 10% of the sample.

Study-level results and caveats: Linkage disequilibrium might explain the correlated functional status among segregating V segments, but an unknown experimental factor could not be excluded. Most TCR sequences were seen in very few donors, while some public TCRs were found in many individuals. Presence/absence analyses assumed roughly uniform sequencing depth across donors, an assumption that may not hold. In a later analysis, 15,000 to 20,000 TCR beta sequences were associated with specific HLA alleles at a false discovery rate of 0.05. In an earlier analysis of about 550 of the donors, most TCR beta V segments were observed in productive rearrangements about 90% or about 30% of the time, broadly matching IMGT annotations. V-gene and J-gene trimming of TCR beta chains was associated with a missense DCLRE1C variant in a later genetic analysis, and the association was replicated in an independent cohort. A further reported finding was that TCR beta sequences accurately predicted the HLA-A and HLA-B alleles for most subjects in the first cohort. Compared with equally common non-associated chains, HLA-associated TCR beta chains in a later analysis were more clonally expanded and had lower generation probabilities. The 87-base-pair reads could not distinguish some IMGT-functional V segments, including TRBV6-2 and TRBV6-3, so those segments were excluded. In a later analysis, several top co-occurrence clusters were reported to appear linked to parvovirus B19, influenza, CMV and Epstein-Barr virus. Because some donors lacked HLA typing at each locus, the association tests relied only on the typed subset. This cohort had only TCR beta chains sequenced, and the lack of alpha or paired-chain data limited which features could be detected. Because counts were too low, seventeen rarely observed V segments, including chromosome 9 orphons, were left out of the earlier analysis of 587 of the donors. A few of the identified cytomegalovirus-associated TCR beta chains were confirmed in vitro to be specific for cytomegalovirus antigens. In a later analysis, TCR association rates were found to vary across HLA loci, with the most associated TCRs seen for DRB1 alleles and the fewest for HLA-C alleles. The classifier was reported to diagnose cytomegalovirus status with high specificity and sensitivity in both the original cohort and the validation cohort. In a later analysis, most CMV-associated TCR beta chains were found to appear HLA-restricted, with HLA associations seemingly driven largely by CMV exposure. Assigning TCR associations to individual alleles was difficult when HLA alleles, especially DR and DQ, strongly co-occurred. CMV serostatus was the only immune exposure information available for the cohort. A group of highly shared sequence variants was considered likely to be a technical artifact of the sequencing pipeline. A later genetic analysis reported fewer N-insertions in productive TCRs among donors in an Asian-associated ancestry cluster than the approximately 670-donor mean. The authors suggested that the approach could potentially be generalized to other disease states and immunological phenotypes. A total of some 180 TCR beta chains were listed by the study as associated with cytomegalovirus.

In total, more than 500 healthy bone marrow donors made up the cohort. Cohort members were all nominally healthy when sampled, although unrecorded immune exposures were likely present. The donor tested CMV seropositive, placing the donor among the roughly 270 seropositive members of the cohort. A peripheral blood sample was collected from each donor, and TCR beta sequencing was performed on peripheral blood mononuclear cells. The Qiagen DNeasy Blood Extraction Kit was used to extract genomic DNA from the blood cell samples. Concerning this clone: No antigen is known for it. No clone much larger than this one lies a single base away; base qualities are absent.

Taken from cysteine to phenylalanine, the CDR3 has 16 residues. Of all the DNA, just the CDR3 is kept, 48 bases in frame from base 1. V is reduced by 2 bases and J by 3 bases, leaving a spacing of 11 bases between them. CDR1 is given as SGHTA and CDR2 as FQGNSA, both from the germline V gene. Source material: PBMCs. This chain joins TRBV7-2 to TRBJ1-6, with the D gene not confidently named. This clonotype originated in a woman aged 55 to 70 in good health and CMV-seropositive. The DNA is TGTGCCAGCAGCTTACCTGTCGTCGGCTATAATTCACCCCTCCACTTT. This sequence encodes CASSLPVVGYNSPLHF.